The 14 T cell receptor beta chains presented below share a single source sample, sequenced in a study of blood T cell repertoires in COVID-19. Repertoires were generated with immunoSEQ multiplex PCR, while TCRdb's copy carries only in-frame clones and drops some. The sample yields 150,000 to 200,000 clones, around 75% seen once. Sequencing was carried out using peripheral blood. Every receptor here comes from a woman aged 40 to 49 with COVID-19, enrolled during active disease.

The chain uses TRBV12-1 and TRBJ1-5; the table calls TRBD1, which could not be checked here. TRBV12-1 is tagged as a pseudogene. This CDR3 has 14 amino acids. The chain's CDR3 is CAKNIQGACQPQHF. CDR3 nucleotide sequence: TGTGCCAAGAACATACAGGGGGCTTGTCAGCCCCAGCATTTT.

V gene TRBV7-8 combines with J gene TRBJ2-1; TRBD2 agrees at 10 bases. The CDR3 spans 18 residues. V gave up 7 bases and J gave up 2 bases; unmatched junction bases: 14. CDR1 and CDR2 from the germline V gene are SGHVS and FQNEAQ. The CDR3 nucleotides are TGTGCCAGCACCGCACTAGCGGGGAGGGGAACAACCTACAATGAGCAGTTCTTC. Its translation: CASTALAGRGTTYNEQFF.

V is TRBV3-1 (or the pseudogene TRBV3-2) and J is TRBJ1-2; D unclear. Trimming took off 1 base at V and 7 bases at J, with 13 bases between the two ends. CDR1 LGHDT and CDR2 YNNKEL come from the germline V gene (reference sequence). The CDR3 runs 14 residues. The CDR3 nucleotides read TGTGCCAGCAGCCAAGCTAGCGGTTCGCCTGGCTACACCTTC. Residues: CASSQASGSPGYTF.

The J gene is TRBJ2-7, the V gene TRBV13; 9 nucleotides match TRBD1. This CDR3 comprises 14 residues. Germline-derived CDR1 and CDR2 are PRHDT and FYEKMQ (reference sequence). V lost 5 bases, J lost 7 bases, and 9 bases stayed unmatched. Written as DNA, the CDR3 is TGTGCCAGCAGCATTACATACAGGGGGCGGGAGCAGTACTTC. Protein: CASSITYRGREQYF.

The V and J genes are TRBV10-2 and TRBJ2-7, with TRBD2 as a possible D gene (6 bases). The ends were cut back, 2 bases at V and 7 bases at J, with 15 bases in the middle. This CDR3 has 14 amino acids. Germline CDR1 is WSHSY and CDR2 is SAAADI. The chain's CDR3 is CASSELAPGGEQYF. DNA for the CDR3: TGCGCCAGCAGTGAGCTAGCGCCTGGAGGTGAGCAGTACTTC.

The chain has TRBV18 and TRBJ1-2, with a weak D call TRBD1 (6 bases). The germline V gene encodes CDR1 KGHSH and CDR2 LQKENI. The CDR3 consists of 16 residues. The ends were cut back, 1 base at V and 5 bases at J, with 17 bases in the middle. DNA of the CDR3: TGTGCCAGCTCACCACTATCAGGGGCCGACGGGTATGGCTACACCTTC. This encodes CASSPLSGADGYGYTF.

This clone appeared once. The gene calls are TRBV12-3 or TRBV12-4 and TRBJ1-2; 8 positions match TRBD1. The CDR3 is 13 amino acids. J was trimmed by 3 bases and V by 4 bases; bases with no gene match: 1. The CDR3 here is CASSSTGDYGYTF. CDR3 nucleotide sequence: TGTGCCAGCAGTTCGACAGGGGACTATGGCTACACCTTC.

The chain recombines TRBV7-2 with TRBJ2-3, with TRBD2 matching over 9 bases. Germline V gives CDR1 SGHTA, CDR2 FQGNSA. V was pared by 5 bases and J by 3 bases, with 12 bases of the junction left unmatched. The CDR3 loop spans 17 amino acids. CDR3 region: CASSQPIAGVVTDTQYF. The CDR3 DNA reads TGTGCCAGCAGCCAGCCAATAGCGGGAGTGGTGACAGATACGCAGTATTTT. Based on the CDR3 plus reference TRBV7-2 and TRBJ2-3, the full variable domain is GAGVSQSPSNKVTEKGKDVELRCDPISGHTALYWYRQSLGQGLEFLIYFQGNSAPDKSGLPSDRFSAERTGGSVSTLTIQRTQQEDSAVYLCASSQPIAGVVTDTQYFGPGTRLTVL.

This clone has just one count. This chain joins TRBV5-1 and TRBJ2-3; D remains unclear. Germline assignment: CDR1 SGHRS and CDR2 YFSETQ. CDR3 size: 16 residues. V lost 2 bases and J lost 2, with 15 bases in between. The CDR3 spells CASSFGPIQLTDTQYF. DNA for the CDR3: TGCGCCAGCAGCTTCGGTCCCATCCAACTCACAGATACGCAGTATTTT.

The J gene is TRBJ1-1, the V gene TRBV27, with a weak D call TRBD1 (6 bases). The ends were cut back, 4 bases at V and 2 bases at J, with 14 bases in the middle. Per germline, CDR1 MNHEY and CDR2 SMNVEV (reference sequence). The CDR3 covers 15 residues. The CDR3 DNA follows: TGTGCCAGCAGTTCGCCCTCAGGGGAAAACACTGAAGCTTTCTTT. Its protein is CASSSPSGENTEAFF.

J is TRBJ2-3 and V is TRBV30, with 8 positions matching TRBD2. Germline CDR1 GTSNPN, CDR2 SVGIG (reference sequence). V lost 0 bases to trimming and J lost 15 bases; unmatched junction nucleotides: 11. This CDR3 has 13 amino acids. Here the CDR3 reads CAWSVGAGGACYF. DNA of the CDR3: TGTGCCTGGAGTGTAGGGGCCGGGGGGGCCTGTTATTTT.

The chain combines TRBV4-1 with TRBJ2-5; 12 positions match TRBD2. The V segment lost 1 base and the J segment 3 bases; nucleotides outside the gene matches: 9. From germline, CDR1 is MGHRA and CDR2 YSYEKL. The CDR3 runs 18 residues. This chain's CDR3 is CASSQAGTSGLGEETQYF. CDR3 in DNA: TGCGCCAGCAGCCAAGCTGGGACTAGCGGGCTGGGGGAAGAGACCCAGTACTTC.

The J gene is TRBJ2-5, the V gene TRBV18, with 13 bases matching TRBD2. Germline V gene data show CDR1 as KGHSH and CDR2 as LQKENI. The length of the CDR3 is 15 residues. V trimming: 2 bases; J trimming: 4 bases; junction bases outside the gene matches: 1. CDR3: CASSPGLAGAETQYF. The DNA for the CDR3 is TGTGCCAGCTCACCAGGACTAGCGGGAGCAGAGACCCAGTACTTC.

The chain joins TRBV7-2 to TRBJ1-5, with D maybe TRBD1 (5 bases). In germline, CDR1 is SGHTA, CDR2 FQGNSA. V was cut by 1 base and J by 2 bases, with 9 bases left in between. This CDR3 comprises 15 residues. The CDR3 sequence: CASSLGWGGNQPQHF. CDR3 DNA: TGTGCCAGCAGCTTAGGTTGGGGGGGCAATCAGCCCCAGCATTTT. Drawing the rest from reference TRBV7-2 and TRBJ1-5, the complete variable domain is GAGVSQSPSNKVTEKGKDVELRCDPISGHTALYWYRQSLGQGLEFLIYFQGNSAPDKSGLPSDRFSAERTGGSVSTLTIQRTQQEDSAVYLCASSLGWGGNQPQHFGDGTRLSIL.